The 4 T cell receptor beta chains below all came from one sample that was sequenced in a study of T cells after yellow fever vaccination. TCRdb re-analysed the 5' RACE reads in MiXCR, keeping a single row per CDR3 protein. The sample shows fewer than 350,000 distinct CDR3 sequences, about 8.7% of them seen only once. The sequences come from PBMCs, collected on the day of the first yellow fever vaccination. These receptors were taken from a man between 18 and 29 years old who received the YFV17D yellow fever vaccine.

This clonotype was counted ten times or more. V is TRBV20-1 and J is TRBJ2-5; no firm D call. The CDR3 covers 15 residues. The germline CDR1 and CDR2 sequences are DFQATT and SNEGSKA (reference sequence). V was cut by 3 bases and J by 4 bases, with 18 bases left in between. The CDR3 DNA is TGCAGTGCTAGGGCGGCCGGTGGGGTAGGAGAGACCCAGTACTTC. This gives the protein CSARAAGGVGETQYF.

This clonotype has a handful of counts. The gene calls are TRBV10-3 and TRBJ2-2; D possibly matches TRBD1 or TRBD2 (5 bases each). The CDR3 contains 19 residues. The germline V gene has CDR1 ENHRY and CDR2 SYGVKD. V was shortened by 0 bases and J by 4 bases, with 21 bases between the two germline ends. CDR3 residues: CAISESNPGFSGTTGELFF. CDR3 sequence (DNA): TGTGCCATCAGTGAGTCGAACCCTGGATTCTCAGGGACCACCGGGGAGCTGTTTTTT.

V is TRBV28 and J is TRBJ1-2; D is possibly TRBD1 (5 bases). Germline V gives CDR1 MDHEN, CDR2 SYDVKM. This CDR3 has 14 residues. V was clipped by 10 bases and J by 4 bases, with 19 bases between them. CDR3 residues: CAITGLPASYGYTF. The CDR3, as DNA: TGTGCCATCACGGGGCTTCCTGCCTCCTATGGCTACACCTTC.

This clonotype showed up many times. J is TRBJ2-3 and V is TRBV12-3 or TRBV12-4; maybe TRBD1 (5 bases). This CDR3 is 15 amino acids long. Trimming removed 2 bases from V and 0 bases from J, with 9 bases in between. CDR3 residues: CASSLQGDSTDTQYF. The CDR3 coding sequence is TGTGCCAGCAGTTTACAGGGCGATAGCACAGATACGCAGTATTTT.